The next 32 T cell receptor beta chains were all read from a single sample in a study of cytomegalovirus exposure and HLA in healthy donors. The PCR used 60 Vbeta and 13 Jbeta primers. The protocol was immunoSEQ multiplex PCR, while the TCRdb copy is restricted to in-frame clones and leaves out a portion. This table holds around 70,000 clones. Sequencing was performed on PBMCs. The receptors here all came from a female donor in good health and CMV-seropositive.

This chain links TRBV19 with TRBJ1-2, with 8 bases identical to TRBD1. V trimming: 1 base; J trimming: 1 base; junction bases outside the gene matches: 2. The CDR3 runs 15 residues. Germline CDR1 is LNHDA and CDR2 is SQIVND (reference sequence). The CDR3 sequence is CASSIGTGNNYGYTF. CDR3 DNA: TGTGCCAGTAGTATAGGGACAGGGAATAACTATGGCTACACCTTC.

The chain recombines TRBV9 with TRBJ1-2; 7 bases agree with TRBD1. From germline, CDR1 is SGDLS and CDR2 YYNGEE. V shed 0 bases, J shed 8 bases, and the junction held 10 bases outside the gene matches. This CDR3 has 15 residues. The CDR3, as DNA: TGTGCCAGCAGCGTAGGAACAGGGGTTAGTTGGGGCTACACCTTC. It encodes CASSVGTGVSWGYTF.

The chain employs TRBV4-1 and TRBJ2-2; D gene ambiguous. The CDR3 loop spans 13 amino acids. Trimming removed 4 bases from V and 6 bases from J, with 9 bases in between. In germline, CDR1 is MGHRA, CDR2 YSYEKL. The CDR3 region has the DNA TGCGCCAGCAGCCCCCACTTAGCCGGGGAGCTGTTTTTT. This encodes CASSPHLAGELFF.

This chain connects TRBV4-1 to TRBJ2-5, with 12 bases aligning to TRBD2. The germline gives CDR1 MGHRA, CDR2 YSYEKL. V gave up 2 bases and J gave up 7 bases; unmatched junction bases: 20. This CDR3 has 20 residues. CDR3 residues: CASSQTLLAGGLQRLGTQYF. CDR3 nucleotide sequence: TGCGCCAGCAGCCAAACGCTACTAGCGGGGGGACTCCAGCGATTGGGGACCCAGTACTTC.

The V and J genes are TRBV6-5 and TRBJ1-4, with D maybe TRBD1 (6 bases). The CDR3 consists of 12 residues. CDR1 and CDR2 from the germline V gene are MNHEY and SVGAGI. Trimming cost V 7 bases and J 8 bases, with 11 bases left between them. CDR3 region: CASTTGREKLFF. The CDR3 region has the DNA TGTGCCAGCACCACAGGGCGGGAAAAACTGTTTTTT.

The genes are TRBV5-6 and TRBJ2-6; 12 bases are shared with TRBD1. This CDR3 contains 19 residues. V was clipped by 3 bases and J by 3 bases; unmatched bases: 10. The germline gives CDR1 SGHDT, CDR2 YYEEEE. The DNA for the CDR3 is TGTGCCAGCAGCTCCCCCCGGGACAGGGGGCTTGTTGGGGCCAACGTCCTGACTTTC. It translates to CASSSPRDRGLVGANVLTF.

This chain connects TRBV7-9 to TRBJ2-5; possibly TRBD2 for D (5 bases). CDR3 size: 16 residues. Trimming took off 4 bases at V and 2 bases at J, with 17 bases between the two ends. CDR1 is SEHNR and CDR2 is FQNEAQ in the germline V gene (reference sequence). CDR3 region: CASSSYSGSSQETQYF. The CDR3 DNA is TGTGCCAGCAGCTCCTACTCGGGGAGCTCACAAGAGACCCAGTACTTC.

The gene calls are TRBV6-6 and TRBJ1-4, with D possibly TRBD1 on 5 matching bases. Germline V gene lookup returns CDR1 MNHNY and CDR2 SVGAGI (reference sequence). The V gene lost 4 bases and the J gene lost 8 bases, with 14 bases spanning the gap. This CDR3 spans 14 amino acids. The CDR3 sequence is CASSSIRVAEKLFF. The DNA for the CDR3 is TGTGCCAGCAGTTCAATCAGGGTGGCCGAAAAACTGTTTTTT.

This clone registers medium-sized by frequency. CDR3 DNA: TGCGCCAGCAGCCAAGAACCTCAGGCCCAGGGCAATCAGCCCCAGCATTTT. Residues: CASSQEPQAQGNQPQHF. The chain couples TRBV4-1 to TRBJ1-5, with unresolved D. V was clipped by 0 bases and J by 2 bases, with 14 bases between them. Germline loops: CDR1 MGHRA, CDR2 YSYEKL. The CDR3 covers 17 residues.

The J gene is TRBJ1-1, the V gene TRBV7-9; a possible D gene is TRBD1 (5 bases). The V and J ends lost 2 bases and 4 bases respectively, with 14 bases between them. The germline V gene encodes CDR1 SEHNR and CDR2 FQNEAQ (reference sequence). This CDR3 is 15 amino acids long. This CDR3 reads CASSLLGGFGTEAFF. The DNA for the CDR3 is TGTGCCAGCAGCTTACTTGGGGGGTTTGGCACTGAAGCTTTCTTT.

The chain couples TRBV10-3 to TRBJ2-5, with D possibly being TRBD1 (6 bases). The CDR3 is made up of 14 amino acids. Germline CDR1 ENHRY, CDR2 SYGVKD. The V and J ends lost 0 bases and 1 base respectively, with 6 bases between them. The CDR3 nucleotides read TGTGCCATCAGTGAGTCGACAGGCCAAGAGACCCAGTACTTC. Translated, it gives CAISESTGQETQYF.

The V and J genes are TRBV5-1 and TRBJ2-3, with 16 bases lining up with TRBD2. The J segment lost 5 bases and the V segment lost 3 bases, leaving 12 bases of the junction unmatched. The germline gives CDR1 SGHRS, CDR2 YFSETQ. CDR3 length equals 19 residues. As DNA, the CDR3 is TGCGCCAGCAGCTCACAACCGGGACTAGCGGGGGGGCCGGGAGATACGCAGTATTTT. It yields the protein CASSSQPGLAGGPGDTQYF.

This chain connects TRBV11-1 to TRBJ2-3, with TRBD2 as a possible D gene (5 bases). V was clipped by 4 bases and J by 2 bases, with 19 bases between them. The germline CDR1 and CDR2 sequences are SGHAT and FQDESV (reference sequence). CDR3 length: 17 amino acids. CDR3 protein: CASSYPKTGIDTDTQYF. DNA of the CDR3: TGTGCCAGCAGCTATCCTAAAACCGGGATCGACACAGATACGCAGTATTTT.

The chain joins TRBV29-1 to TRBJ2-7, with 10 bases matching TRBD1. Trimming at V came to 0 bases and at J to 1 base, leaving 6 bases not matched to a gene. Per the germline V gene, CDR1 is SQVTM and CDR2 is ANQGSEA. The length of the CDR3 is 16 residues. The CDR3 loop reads CSVEEPGTGVSYEQYF. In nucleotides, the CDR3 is TGCAGCGTTGAAGAGCCCGGGACAGGGGTATCCTACGAGCAGTACTTC.

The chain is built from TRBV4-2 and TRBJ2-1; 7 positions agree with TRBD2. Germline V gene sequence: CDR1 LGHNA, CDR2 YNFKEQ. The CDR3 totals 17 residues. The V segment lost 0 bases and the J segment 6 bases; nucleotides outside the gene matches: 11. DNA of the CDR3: TGTGCCAGCAGCCAAGATCAATCGGGAGGTATCTCCAATGAGCAGTTCTTC. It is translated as CASSQDQSGGISNEQFF.

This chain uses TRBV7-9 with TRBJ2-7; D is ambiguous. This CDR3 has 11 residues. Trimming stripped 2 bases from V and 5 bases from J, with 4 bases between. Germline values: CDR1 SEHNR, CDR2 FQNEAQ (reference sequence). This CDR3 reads CASSLRDEQYF. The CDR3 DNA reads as TGTGCCAGCAGCTTACGGGACGAGCAGTACTTC.

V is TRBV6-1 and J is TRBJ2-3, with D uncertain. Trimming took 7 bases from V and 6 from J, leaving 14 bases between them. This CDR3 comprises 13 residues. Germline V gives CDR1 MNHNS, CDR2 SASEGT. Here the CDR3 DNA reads TGTGCCAGCATCCCCTTCCGACTCGATACGCAGTATTTT. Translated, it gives CASIPFRLDTQYF.

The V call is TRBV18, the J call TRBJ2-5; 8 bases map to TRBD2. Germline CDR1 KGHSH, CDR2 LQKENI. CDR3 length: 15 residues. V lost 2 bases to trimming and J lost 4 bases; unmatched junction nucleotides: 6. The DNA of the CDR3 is TGTGCCAGCTCACCAAGGAGCGGGGGAGGAGAGACCCAGTACTTC. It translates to CASSPRSGGGETQYF.

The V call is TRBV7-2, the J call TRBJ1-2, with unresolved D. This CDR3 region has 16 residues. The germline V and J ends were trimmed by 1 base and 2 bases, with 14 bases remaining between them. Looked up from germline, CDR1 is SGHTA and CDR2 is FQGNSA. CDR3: CASSLGADNLNYGYTF. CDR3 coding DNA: TGTGCCAGCAGCTTAGGGGCTGACAACCTCAACTATGGCTACACCTTC.

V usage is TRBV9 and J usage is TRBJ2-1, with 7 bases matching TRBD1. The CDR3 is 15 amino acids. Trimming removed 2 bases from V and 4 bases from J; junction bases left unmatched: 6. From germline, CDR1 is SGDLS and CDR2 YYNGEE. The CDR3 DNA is TGTGCCAGCAGCGTTGGGGAACAGGGGTACAATGAGCAGTTCTTC. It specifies CASSVGEQGYNEQFF.

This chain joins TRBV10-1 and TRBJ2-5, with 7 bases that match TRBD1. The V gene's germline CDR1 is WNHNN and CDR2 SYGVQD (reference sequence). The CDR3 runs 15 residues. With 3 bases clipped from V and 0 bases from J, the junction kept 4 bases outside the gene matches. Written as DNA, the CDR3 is TGCGCCAGCAGTGATAAGACAGGGTACCAAGAGACCCAGTACTTC. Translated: CASSDKTGYQETQYF.

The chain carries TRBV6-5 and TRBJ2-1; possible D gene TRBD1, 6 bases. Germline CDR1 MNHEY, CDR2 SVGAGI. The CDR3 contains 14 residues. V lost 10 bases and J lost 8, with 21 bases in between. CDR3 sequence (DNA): TGTGCCACCTCAGCCTGGATAAAGGGGGATGAGCAGTTCTTC. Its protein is CATSAWIKGDEQFF.

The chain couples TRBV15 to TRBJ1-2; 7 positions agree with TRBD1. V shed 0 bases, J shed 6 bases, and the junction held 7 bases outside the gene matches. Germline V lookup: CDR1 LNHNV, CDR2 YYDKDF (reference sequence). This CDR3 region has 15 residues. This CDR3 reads CATSRDGRGEDGYTF. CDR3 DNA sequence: TGTGCCACCAGCAGAGATGGCAGGGGGGAGGATGGCTACACCTTC.

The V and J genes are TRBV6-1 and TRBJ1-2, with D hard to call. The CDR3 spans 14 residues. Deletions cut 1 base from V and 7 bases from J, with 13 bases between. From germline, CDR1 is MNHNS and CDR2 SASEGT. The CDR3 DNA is TGTGCCAGCAGTGAAGAGCCCATATCGGGTGGCTACACCTTC. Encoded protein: CASSEEPISGGYTF.

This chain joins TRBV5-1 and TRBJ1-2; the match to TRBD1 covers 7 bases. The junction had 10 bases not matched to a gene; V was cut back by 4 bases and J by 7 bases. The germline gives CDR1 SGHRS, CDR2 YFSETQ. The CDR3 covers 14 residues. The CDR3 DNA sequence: TGCGCCAGCAGCCGGGACAGCGTGAGGTCTGGCTACACCTTC. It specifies CASSRDSVRSGYTF.

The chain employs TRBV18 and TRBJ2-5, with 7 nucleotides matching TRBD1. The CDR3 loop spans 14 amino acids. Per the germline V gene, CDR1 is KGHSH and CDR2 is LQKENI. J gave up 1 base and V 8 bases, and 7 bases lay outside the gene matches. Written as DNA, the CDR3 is TGTGCCAGCGGAATGAGACAGGGCCAAGAGACCCAGTACTTC. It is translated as CASGMRQGQETQYF.

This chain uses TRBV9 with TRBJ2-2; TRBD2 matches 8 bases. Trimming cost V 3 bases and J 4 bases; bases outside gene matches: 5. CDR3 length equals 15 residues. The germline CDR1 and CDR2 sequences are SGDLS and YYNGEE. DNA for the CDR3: TGTGCCAGCAGCGACTGGAGCGGGAGCACCGGGGAGCTGTTTTTT. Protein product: CASSDWSGSTGELFF.

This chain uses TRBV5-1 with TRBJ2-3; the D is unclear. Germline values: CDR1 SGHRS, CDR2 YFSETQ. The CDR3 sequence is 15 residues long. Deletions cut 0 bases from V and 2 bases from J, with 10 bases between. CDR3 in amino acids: CASSLGTLVTDTQYF. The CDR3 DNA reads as TGCGCCAGCAGCTTGGGAACTCTAGTCACAGATACGCAGTATTTT.

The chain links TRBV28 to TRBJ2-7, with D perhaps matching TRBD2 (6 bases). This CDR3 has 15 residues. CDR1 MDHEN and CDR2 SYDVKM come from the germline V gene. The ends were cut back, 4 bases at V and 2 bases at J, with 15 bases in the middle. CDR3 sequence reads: CASSSTGLPTYEQYF. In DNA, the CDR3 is TGTGCCAGCAGTTCGACGGGACTTCCGACCTACGAGCAGTACTTC.

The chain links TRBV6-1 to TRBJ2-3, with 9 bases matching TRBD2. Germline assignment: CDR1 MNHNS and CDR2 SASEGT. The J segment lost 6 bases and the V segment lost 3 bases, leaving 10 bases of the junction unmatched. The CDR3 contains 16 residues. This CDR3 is CASSDGAGGLRDTQYF. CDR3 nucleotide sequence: TGTGCCAGCAGTGATGGGGCGGGGGGGCTTCGGGATACGCAGTATTTT.

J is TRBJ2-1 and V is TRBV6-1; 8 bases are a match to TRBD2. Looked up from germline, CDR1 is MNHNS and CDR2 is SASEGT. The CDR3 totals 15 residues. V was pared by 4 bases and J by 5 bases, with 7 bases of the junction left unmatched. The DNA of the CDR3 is TGTGCCAGCAGTGTAGAACTAGCGGCCGACAATGAGCAGTTCTTC. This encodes CASSVELAADNEQFF.

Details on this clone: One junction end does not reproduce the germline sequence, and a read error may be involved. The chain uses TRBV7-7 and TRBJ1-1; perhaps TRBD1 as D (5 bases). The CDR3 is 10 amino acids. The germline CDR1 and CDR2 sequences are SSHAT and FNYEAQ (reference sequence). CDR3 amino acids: CASSLGFRVF. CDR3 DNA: TGTGCTAGCAGCTTAGGGTTCAGGGTCTTT.